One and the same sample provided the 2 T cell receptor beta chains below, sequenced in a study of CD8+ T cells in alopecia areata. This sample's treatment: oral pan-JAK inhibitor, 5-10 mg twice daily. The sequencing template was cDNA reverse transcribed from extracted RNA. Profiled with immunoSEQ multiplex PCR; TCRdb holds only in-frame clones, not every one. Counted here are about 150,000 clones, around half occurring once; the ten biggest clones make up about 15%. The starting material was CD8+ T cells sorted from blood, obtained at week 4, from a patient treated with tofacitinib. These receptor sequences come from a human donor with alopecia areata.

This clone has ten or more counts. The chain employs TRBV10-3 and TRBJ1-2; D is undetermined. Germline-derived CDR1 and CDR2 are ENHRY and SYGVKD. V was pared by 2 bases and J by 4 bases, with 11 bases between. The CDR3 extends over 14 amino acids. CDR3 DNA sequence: TGTGCCATCAGTGAGCCTTCAGGAGTCTATGGCTACACCTTC. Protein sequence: CAISEPSGVYGYTF.

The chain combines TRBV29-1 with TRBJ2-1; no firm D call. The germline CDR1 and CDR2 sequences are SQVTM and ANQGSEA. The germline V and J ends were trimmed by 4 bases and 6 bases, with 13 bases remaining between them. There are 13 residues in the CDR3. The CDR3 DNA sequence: TGCAGCGTTGTTACGGCAGCACTCAATGAGCAGTTCTTC. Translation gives CSVVTAALNEQFF.